The clone carrying this T cell receptor beta chain has a handful of counts. Combining a sample-barcoded 5' primer with a J-beta primer mix, a second PCR ran for about 6 to 11 cycles. Each cDNA molecule, via a template-switch adaptor with 12 random nucleotides, was tagged. TCRdb reprocessed the 5' RACE reads via MiXCR and lists one record per CDR3 protein. The sample lists about 640,000 distinct CDR3 sequences, approximately 59% occurring once. The data originate from a study of blood T cells in healthy people across ages. This receptor was taken from a man between 60 and 75 years old in good health. Material for sequencing was blood.

The DNA for the CDR3 is TGTGCCAGCAGTTTCCTCGGATCCTACGAGCAGTACTTC. Protein product: CASSFLGSYEQYF. The chain recombines TRBV12-3 or TRBV12-4 with TRBJ2-7; D uncertain. Trimming removed 3 bases at V and 1 base at J, with 7 bases between. The CDR3 extends over 13 amino acids.